The 2 T cell receptor beta chains in this list originate from one sample, sequenced in a study of blood T cell repertoires in COVID-19. Produced via immunoSEQ multiplex PCR; TCRdb's table is partial and in-frame only. Of about 77,000 clones in the sample, roughly 80% are singletons; the top ten hold approximately 24%. The sequencing sample was made of peripheral blood. These receptors all come from a man in his sixties with acute or convalescent COVID-19.

The chain employs TRBV18 and TRBJ1-3, with 9 bases matching TRBD1. V shed 5 bases, J shed 4 bases, and the junction held 6 bases outside the gene matches. Germline CDR1 reads KGHSH; CDR2 reads LQKENI. This CDR3 has 15 amino acids. The CDR3 DNA follows: TGTGCCAGCTCATCCTACAGGGGGCCGGGAAACACCATATATTTT. The encoded protein is CASSSYRGPGNTIYF.

The rearrangement joins TRBV7-2 to TRBJ1-4; D not certain. Between the trimmed V and J ends, which lost 6 bases and 3 bases, there was a span of 14 bases. Germline CDR1 SGHTA, CDR2 FQGNSA. The CDR3 runs to 15 residues. The CDR3 loop reads CASRSPGGANEKLFF. The CDR3 coding sequence is TGTGCCAGCAGGTCCCCTGGCGGGGCTAATGAAAAACTGTTTTTT. Looking up the rest from reference TRBV7-2 and TRBJ1-4 gives the full variable domain: GAGVSQSPSNKVTEKGKDVELRCDPISGHTALYWYRQSLGQGLEFLIYFQGNSAPDKSGLPSDRFSAERTGGSVSTLTIQRTQQEDSAVYLCASRSPGGANEKLFFGSGTQLSVL.